This T cell receptor beta chain was obtained from a study of T cells in localized non-small cell lung cancer. About this clone: Its antigen is unidentified.

Here immunoSEQ multiplex PCR was the method, and the copy in TCRdb shows in-frame clones only, minus some. The top ten clones hold around 3.9% of a sample with 20,000 to 30,000 clones, approximately 90% of them seen once. Germline V gene data show CDR1 as MNHEY and CDR2 as SMNVEV (reference sequence). The CDR3 spans 14 residues. V was shortened by 5 bases and J by 6 bases, with 14 bases between the two germline ends. Broader study findings: Heterogeneity remains possible because sequencing was limited to only one tumor region.

This sequence originates from a female donor of 60 years or more with stage II squamous cell lung carcinoma. The chain combines TRBV27 with TRBJ2-4, with TRBD2 as a possible D gene (6 bases). The sequenced sample was peripheral blood, obtained before any cancer treatment. The CDR3, as DNA: TGTGCCAGCAGTCAGGGACTGGCGGGAAACATTCAGTACTTC. Protein product: CASSQGLAGNIQYF.